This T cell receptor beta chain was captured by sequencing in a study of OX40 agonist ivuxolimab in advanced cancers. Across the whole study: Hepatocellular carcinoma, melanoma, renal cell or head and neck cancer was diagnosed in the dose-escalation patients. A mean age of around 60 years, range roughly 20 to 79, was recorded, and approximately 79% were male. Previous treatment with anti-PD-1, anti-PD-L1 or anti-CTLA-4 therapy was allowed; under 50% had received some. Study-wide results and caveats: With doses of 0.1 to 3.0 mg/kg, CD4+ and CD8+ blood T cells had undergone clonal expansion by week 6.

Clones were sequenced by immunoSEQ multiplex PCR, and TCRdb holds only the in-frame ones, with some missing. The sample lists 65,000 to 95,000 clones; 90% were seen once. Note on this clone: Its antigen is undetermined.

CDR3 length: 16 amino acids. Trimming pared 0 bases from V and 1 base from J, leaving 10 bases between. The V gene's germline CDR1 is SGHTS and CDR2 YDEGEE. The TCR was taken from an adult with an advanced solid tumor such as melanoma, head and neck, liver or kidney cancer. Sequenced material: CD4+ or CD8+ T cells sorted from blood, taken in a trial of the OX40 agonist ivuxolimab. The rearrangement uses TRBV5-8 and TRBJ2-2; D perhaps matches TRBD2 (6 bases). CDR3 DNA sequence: TGTGCCAGCAGCTTGGGATGGACTAAGAACACCGGGGAGCTGTTTTTT. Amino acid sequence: CASSLGWTKNTGELFF.